The 26 T cell receptor beta chains below all came from one sample that was sequenced in a study of cytomegalovirus exposure and HLA in healthy donors. With 60 Vbeta and 13 Jbeta primers, the PCR was carried out. Profiling relied on immunoSEQ multiplex PCR, and the TCRdb table lists in-frame clones only, not all of them. This sample has about 240,000 clones, with approximately 82% found just once. Material for sequencing was PBMCs. All receptors come from a woman in her fifties or sixties in good health and CMV-seropositive.

V is TRBV7-9 and J is TRBJ2-3, with 8 bases fitting TRBD2. The CDR3 has 14 residues. J gave up 2 bases and V 3 bases, and 1 base lay outside the gene matches. Germline assignment: CDR1 SEHNR and CDR2 FQNEAQ (reference sequence). The CDR3 DNA follows: TGTGCCAGCAGCTTCGGGGGGGCCACAGATACGCAGTATTTT. This sequence encodes CASSFGGATDTQYF.

This chain links TRBV28 with TRBJ1-4; TRBD1 is a possible D gene (5 bases). The CDR3 is made up of 15 amino acids. V shed 3 bases and J shed 3 bases, with 11 bases lying between them. Looked up from germline, CDR1 is MDHEN and CDR2 is SYDVKM. As DNA, the CDR3 is TGTGCCAGCAGTTTTTCGGGGGGGGCTAATGAAAAACTGTTTTTT. Translating gives CASSFSGGANEKLFF.

The chain employs TRBV27 and TRBJ1-1; 8 nucleotides agree with TRBD1. CDR3 length: 15 amino acids. Germline V gene sequence: CDR1 MNHEY, CDR2 SMNVEV (reference sequence). Unmatched junction bases numbered 11, after V lost 6 bases and J lost 5 bases. Here the CDR3 reads CASRLRTGRITEAFF. The CDR3 DNA follows: TGTGCCAGCAGACTACGGACAGGGAGGATAACTGAAGCTTTCTTT.

This clone was detected only a few times. The CDR3 region is CAWRAISSGANVLTF. In nucleotides, the CDR3 is TGTGCCTGGAGAGCGATTTCCTCTGGGGCCAACGTCCTGACTTTC. The V call is TRBV30, the J call TRBJ2-6, with D unresolved. CDR3 length equals 15 residues. CDR1 and CDR2 (germline): GTSNPN, SVGIG (reference sequence). V lost 3 bases and J 0 bases, leaving 9 bases between the germline ends.

The chain combines TRBV6-1 with TRBJ2-5, with TRBD2 matching 11 bases. V shed 1 base and J 4 bases; nucleotides not matched to a gene: 5. Per the germline V gene, CDR1 is MNHNS and CDR2 is SASEGT. The CDR3 covers 16 residues. The CDR3: CASSEETSGRRETQYF. In DNA form, the CDR3 reads TGTGCCAGCAGTGAAGAAACTAGCGGGAGAAGAGAGACCCAGTACTTC.

As to this clone: Within the sample, other DNA sequences also encode this same CDR3. V and J are TRBV4-1 and TRBJ2-7, with 8 bases fitting TRBD1. The ends lost 4 bases at V and 5 bases at J; junction bases unmatched: 1. CDR3 size: 12 residues. Per the germline V gene, CDR1 is MGHRA and CDR2 is YSYEKL. CDR3 sequence (DNA): TGCGCCAGCAGCCCGACAGGGGACGAGCAGTACTTC. This sequence encodes CASSPTGDEQYF.

This clone was counted once. This rearrangement joins TRBV9 to TRBJ2-5; 12 bases map to TRBD2. The J call may be incorrect, as the DNA end agrees better with TRBJ2-7. The CDR3 sequence is 15 residues long. CDR1 is SGDLS, CDR2 YYNGEE, per germline. For the CDR3, the DNA is TGTGCCAGCAGCGAAGGACTAGCGGGGAACTACGAGCAGTACTTC. Amino acids: CASSEGLAGNYEQYF.

This clone has a handful of counts. This chain links TRBV5-1 with TRBJ2-5, with 10 bases that match TRBD2. Germline CDR1 is SGHRS and CDR2 is YFSETQ. This CDR3 region has 15 residues. V lost 7 bases to trimming and J lost 5 bases; unmatched junction nucleotides: 11. This CDR3 is CASGEREGLKETQYF. In DNA, the CDR3 is TGCGCCAGCGGCGAGCGGGAGGGCCTAAAGGAGACCCAGTACTTC.

The chain uses TRBV27 and TRBJ1-5, with D perhaps matching TRBD1 (6 bases). This CDR3 is 15 amino acids long. Germline CDR1 MNHEY, CDR2 SMNVEV (reference sequence). The V gene lost 4 bases and the J gene lost 9 bases, with 19 bases spanning the gap. The CDR3 region is CASSSGQIEMGPQHF. Written as DNA, the CDR3 is TGTGCCAGCAGTTCCGGACAGATTGAGATGGGGCCCCAGCATTTT.

DNA for the CDR3: TGTGCCAGCAGCTCCGAGATGAACACTGAAGCTTTCTTT. Translated: CASSSEMNTEAFF. This sequence joins TRBV7-3 and TRBJ1-1; D is unclear. The germline V gene encodes CDR1 SGHTA and CDR2 FQGTGA. The CDR3 totals 13 residues. V lost 4 bases to trimming and J lost 0 bases, with 6 bases between them.

This sequence joins TRBV6-5 and TRBJ1-2; TRBD1 matches 7 bases. CDR3 length equals 13 residues. The junction had 5 bases not matched to a gene; V was cut back by 4 bases and J by 6 bases. Germline lookup yields CDR1 MNHEY and CDR2 SVGAGI. The CDR3: CASSLGQKNGYTF. As DNA, the CDR3 is TGTGCCAGCAGTTTGGGACAGAAAAATGGCTACACCTTC.

The genes are TRBV7-9 and TRBJ2-6, with 15 bases aligning to TRBD2. Germline lookup yields CDR1 SEHNR and CDR2 FQNEAQ (reference sequence). The CDR3 contains 19 residues. With 4 bases clipped from V and 2 bases from J, the junction kept 6 bases outside the gene matches. CDR3 region: CASSSGLAGGKTGANVLTF. CDR3 sequence (DNA): TGTGCCAGCAGCTCCGGACTAGCGGGAGGGAAGACTGGGGCCAACGTCCTGACTTTC.

This chain uses TRBV19 with TRBJ2-7; D is perhaps TRBD1 (5 bases). This CDR3 contains 13 residues. Trimming pared 3 bases from V and 2 bases from J, leaving 8 bases between. Germline-derived CDR1 and CDR2 are LNHDA and SQIVND (reference sequence). The CDR3: CASSITGAYEQYF. CDR3 nucleotide sequence: TGTGCCAGTAGTATCACAGGAGCCTACGAGCAGTACTTC.

This clone has a handful of counts. The V gene is TRBV29-1, the J gene TRBJ2-7, with D tentatively TRBD1 (6 bases). V lost 3 bases and J 3 bases, leaving 12 bases between the germline ends. Per germline, CDR1 SQVTM and CDR2 ANQGSEA. The CDR3 spans 13 residues. The CDR3 reads CSVESRTDYEQYF. The CDR3 DNA sequence: TGCAGCGTTGAGTCCAGGACAGACTACGAGCAGTACTTC.

The chain is built from TRBV2 and TRBJ2-3, with 10 bases that match TRBD2. Germline CDR1 reads SNHLY; CDR2 reads FYNNEI. V was pared by 1 base and J by 1 base, with 8 bases of the junction left unmatched. The CDR3 is made up of 18 amino acids. CDR3 in DNA: TGTGCCAGCAGTGAAGGGGCTAGCGGGAGTATCGGCACAGATACGCAGTATTTT. Translation gives CASSEGASGSIGTDTQYF.

The gene calls are TRBV6-1 and TRBJ2-1; 7 bases align to TRBD2. Trimming cost V 3 bases and J 3 bases; bases outside gene matches: 8. CDR1 is MNHNS and CDR2 is SASEGT in the germline V gene. The CDR3 contains 16 residues. For the CDR3, the DNA is TGTGCCAGCAGTGACCGTCAAGCGGGGAACTACAATGAGCAGTTCTTC. Translating gives CASSDRQAGNYNEQFF.

The J gene is TRBJ2-1, the V gene TRBV5-1; 11 nucleotides align to TRBD2. This CDR3 comprises 15 residues. Trimming at V came to 1 base and at J to 6 bases, leaving 3 bases not matched to a gene. Germline lookup yields CDR1 SGHRS and CDR2 YFSETQ. The CDR3 DNA reads TGCGCCAGCAGCTTGAGACTAGCGGGACTCAATGAGCAGTTCTTC. Translation: CASSLRLAGLNEQFF.

This rearrangement joins TRBV18 to TRBJ1-5; D is perhaps TRBD1 (6 bases). Trimming took off 8 bases at V and 4 bases at J, with 12 bases between the two ends. Germline CDR1 and CDR2: KGHSH and LQKENI. This CDR3 contains 13 residues. For the CDR3, the DNA is TGTGCCAGCACCCGACAGGCGAATCAGCCCCAGCATTTT. Encoded protein: CASTRQANQPQHF.

CDR3 region: CASSIRDRAVEQYF. CDR3 DNA sequence: TGTGCCAGCAGTATCCGGGACAGGGCAGTCGAGCAGTACTTC. The rearrangement joins TRBV28 to TRBJ2-7; TRBD1 matches 9 bases. The CDR3 loop spans 14 amino acids. Germline V gives CDR1 MDHEN, CDR2 SYDVKM. V dropped 5 bases and J dropped 6; count of bases not matched to a gene: 8.

This clone was counted between two and nine times. The chain combines TRBV11-2 with TRBJ1-1; 8 nucleotides align to TRBD1. Germline V gene lookup returns CDR1 SGHAT and CDR2 FQNNGV. V shed 4 bases, J shed 6 bases, and the junction held 10 bases outside the gene matches. The length of the CDR3 is 15 residues. CDR3 nucleotide sequence: TGTGCCAGCAGCTCCAGAGGGACAGGTAAACCTGAAGCTTTCTTT. It translates to CASSSRGTGKPEAFF.

The J gene is TRBJ2-7, the V gene TRBV19; the match to TRBD2 covers 7 bases. CDR1 and CDR2 (germline): LNHDA, SQIVND (reference sequence). V trimming: 1 base; J trimming: 0 bases; junction bases outside the gene matches: 0. This CDR3 is built from 14 residues. CDR3 residues: CASSIGDYSYEQYF. The CDR3 nucleotides are TGTGCCAGTAGTATAGGGGACTACTCCTACGAGCAGTACTTC.

The chain is built from TRBV4-1 and TRBJ1-1, with 7 bases matching TRBD1. The germline gives CDR1 MGHRA, CDR2 YSYEKL. V was clipped by 3 bases and J by 4 bases; unmatched bases: 8. The CDR3 has 15 amino acids. The CDR3 nucleotides are TGCGCCAGCAGCCAGGGCGACAGGGTAGGCACTGAAGCTTTCTTT. This encodes CASSQGDRVGTEAFF.

The chain uses TRBV6-1 and TRBJ1-2; 7 bases are a match to TRBD1. J gave up 8 bases and V 2 bases, and 5 bases lay outside the gene matches. Per germline, CDR1 MNHNS and CDR2 SASEGT. This CDR3 contains 13 residues. CDR3 DNA sequence: TGTGCCAGCAGTGAAAAGGGGGCTGAAGGCTACACCTTC. The encoded protein is CASSEKGAEGYTF.

V is TRBV19 and J is TRBJ1-2; D is undetermined. Germline V gene data show CDR1 as LNHDA and CDR2 as SQIVND (reference sequence). The CDR3 runs 14 residues. The V end was cut by 1 base, the J end by 1 base, with 7 bases between. The CDR3 loop is CASSIVGSNYGYTF. The CDR3 nucleotides are TGTGCCAGTAGTATAGTTGGCAGTAACTATGGCTACACCTTC. Combining the CDR3 with reference TRBV19 and TRBJ1-2 gives the whole variable domain DGGITQSPKYLFRKEGQNVTLSCEQNLNHDAMYWYRQDPGQGLRLIYYSQIVNDFQKGDIAEGYSVSREKKESFPLTVTSAQKNPTAFYLCASSIVGSNYGYTFGSGTRLTVV.

This chain joins TRBV25-1 and TRBJ2-5, with D possibly being TRBD2 (5 bases). The CDR3 totals 15 residues. CDR1 is MGHDK and CDR2 is SYGVNS in the germline V gene. Deletions cut 2 bases from V and 0 bases from J, with 10 bases between. The DNA of the CDR3 is TGTGCCAGCAGTGAAACCGGGGTGTACCAAGAGACCCAGTACTTC. It encodes CASSETGVYQETQYF.

This rearrangement joins TRBV11-2 to TRBJ2-3, with D possibly being TRBD2 (6 bases). Germline V gives CDR1 SGHAT, CDR2 FQNNGV. Trimming removed 0 bases at V and 4 bases at J, with 11 bases between. The CDR3 runs to 15 residues. The CDR3 coding sequence is TGTGCCAGCAGCTTAGACCAAACGGGAGCAGATACGCAGTATTTT. Residues: CASSLDQTGADTQYF.